This TCR beta chain was sequenced in a study of OX40 agonist ivuxolimab in advanced cancers. Overall study: Ivuxolimab, which is an agonistic anti-OX40 (CD134) antibody, was administered to the patients. Dose-escalation patients suffered from hepatocellular carcinoma, melanoma, renal cell or head and neck cancer.

V was cut by 4 bases and J by 2 bases, with 9 bases left in between. From germline, CDR1 is KGHSH and CDR2 LQKENI. The CDR3 is 13 amino acids. This table comes from immunoSEQ multiplex PCR, and its TCRdb copy is limited to in-frame clones, with some not included. The table has under 50,000 clones, approximately 80% seen once. The J gene is TRBJ2-7, the V gene TRBV18; D is perhaps TRBD1 (6 bases). The receptor's source is an adult with an advanced solid tumor such as melanoma, head and neck, liver or kidney cancer. The specimen was CD4+ or CD8+ T cells sorted from blood, collected in a trial of the OX40 agonist ivuxolimab. The CDR3 DNA reads TGTGCCAGCTCACGAGCAGGGGCCTACGAGCAGTACTTC. It yields the protein CASSRAGAYEQYF. Full variable domain (rest looked up from reference TRBV18 and TRBJ2-7): NAGVMQNPRHLVRRRGQEARLRCSPMKGHSHVYWYRQLPEEGLKFMVYLQKENIIDESGMPKERFSAEFPKEGPSILRIQQVVRGDSAAYFCASSRAGAYEQYFGPGTRLTVT.